A single T cell receptor (beta chain) is shown here with its context. Its antigen is undetermined. This specimen belongs to a study of cytomegalovirus exposure and HLA in healthy donors. General study points: A later analysis reportedly found that, within productive TCRs, an Asian-associated ancestry cluster had fewer N-insertions than the mean observed across the approximately 660 donors. Researchers catalogued 164 TCR beta chains as cytomegalovirus-associated.

Germline V gene lookup returns CDR1 LNHDA and CDR2 SQIVND (reference sequence). This CDR3 region has 17 residues. Trimming removed 6 bases from V and 0 bases from J, with 15 bases in between. Primers included in the PCR were 60 Vbeta and 13 Jbeta primers. The repertoire was sequenced with immunoSEQ multiplex PCR; TCRdb's copy has only in-frame clones and lacks some. The repertoire consists of 150,000 to 200,000 clones, with roughly four fifths occurring once and the leading ten covering 1.5% to 2%. The chain employs TRBV19 and TRBJ1-6, with D maybe TRBD1 (6 bases). The sample was PBMCs. The receptor was derived from a man aged 18 to 30 in good health and CMV-seronegative. Here the CDR3 DNA reads TGTGCCAGTAGCAGATACCCGACAGGCTCCTATAATTCACCCCTCCACTTT. The encoded protein is CASSRYPTGSYNSPLHF. The whole variable domain, filled in from reference TRBV19 and TRBJ1-6, reads DGGITQSPKYLFRKEGQNVTLSCEQNLNHDAMYWYRQDPGQGLRLIYYSQIVNDFQKGDIAEGYSVSREKKESFPLTVTSAQKNPTAFYLCASSRYPTGSYNSPLHFGNGTRLTVT.